Shown below are 26 T cell receptor beta chains from a single sample sequenced in a study of T cell responses to AZD1222 COVID-19 vaccine. Assay: immunoSEQ multiplex PCR; the TCRdb copy retains only in-frame clones and omits some. The data hold 140,000 or so clones, with roughly 86% observed a single time. This specimen was peripheral blood, taken 28 days after the second dose of the MenACWY control vaccine. The origin of the receptors is an adult who received the MenACWY meningococcal vaccine as a control.

The J gene is TRBJ2-3, the V gene TRBV27; D perhaps matches TRBD1 (5 bases). The germline V gene encodes CDR1 MNHEY and CDR2 SMNVEV (reference sequence). The V and J ends lost 5 bases and 0 bases respectively, with 6 bases between them. The CDR3 loop spans 13 amino acids. The CDR3: CASSGASTDTQYF. The CDR3 DNA reads as TGTGCCAGCAGTGGGGCGAGCACAGATACGCAGTATTTT.

This chain links TRBV30 with TRBJ2-6; a possible D gene is TRBD2 (6 bases). Trimming removed 3 bases from V and 4 bases from J, with 10 bases in between. The germline V gene encodes CDR1 GTSNPN and CDR2 SVGIG (reference sequence). The CDR3 totals 14 residues. CDR3: CAWSLAAGANVLTF. The CDR3 nucleotides read TGTGCCTGGAGCTTAGCGGCCGGGGCCAACGTCCTGACTTTC.

Written as DNA, the CDR3 is TGCGCCAGCAGCCCCCGCGGGGAAGGAGAAAAACTGTTTTTT. It encodes CASSPRGEGEKLFF. This chain links TRBV4-3 with TRBJ1-4; D is ambiguous. The CDR3 sequence is 14 residues long. From germline, CDR1 is LGHNA and CDR2 YSLEER. The ends were cut back, 4 bases at V and 8 bases at J, with 14 bases in the middle.

The chain combines TRBV3-1 (or the pseudogene TRBV3-2) with TRBJ1-5, with unresolved D. The CDR3 totals 14 residues. Germline V lookup: CDR1 LGHDT, CDR2 YNNKEL (reference sequence). Trimming left V 1 base short and J 1 base short, with 5 bases between. The CDR3: CASSQALSNQPQHF. The CDR3 nucleotides read TGTGCCAGCAGCCAAGCACTGAGCAATCAGCCCCAGCATTTT.

The V and J genes are TRBV27 and TRBJ1-3; D is undetermined. This CDR3 has 13 amino acids. Looked up from germline, CDR1 is MNHEY and CDR2 is SMNVEV (reference sequence). V was clipped by 8 bases and J by 3 bases, with 11 bases between them. The DNA for the CDR3 is TGTGCCAGCGGGCTCGCCCGTGGAAACACCATATATTTT. It translates to CASGLARGNTIYF.

This chain joins TRBV18 and TRBJ1-2; D is unresolved. Trimming took 1 base from V and 0 from J, leaving 6 bases between them. Germline CDR1 reads KGHSH; CDR2 reads LQKENI. This CDR3 is built from 14 residues. CDR3 bases: TGTGCCAGCTCACCACAAAGAGCTAACTATGGCTACACCTTC. Protein product: CASSPQRANYGYTF.

The genes are TRBV27 and TRBJ2-7, with 7 bases identical to TRBD1. The CDR3 spans 13 residues. The V and J ends lost 5 bases and 3 bases, in that order; junction bases with no gene match: 4. Germline-derived CDR1 and CDR2 are MNHEY and SMNVEV (reference sequence). The CDR3 nucleotides are TGTGCCAGCAGTCCGAGACAGGGCTACGAGCAGTACTTC. Its protein is CASSPRQGYEQYF.

The CDR3 loop is CASSVAGQTNEKLFF. The CDR3 nucleotides read TGTGCCAGCAGCGTAGCGGGACAGACTAATGAAAAACTGTTTTTT. This chain joins TRBV9 and TRBJ1-4; 7 positions agree with TRBD1. Germline V gives CDR1 SGDLS, CDR2 YYNGEE. V gave up 0 bases and J gave up 2 bases; unmatched junction bases: 1. This CDR3 comprises 15 residues.

V and J are TRBV6-5 and TRBJ1-5, with 7 bases matching TRBD1. CDR1 and CDR2 (germline): MNHEY, SVGAGI. The CDR3 is made up of 13 amino acids. Losses at the gene ends were 5 bases for V and 5 bases for J; bases not matched to a gene: 3. CDR3 region: CASSTGQYQPQHF. As DNA, the CDR3 is TGTGCCAGCAGTACGGGACAGTATCAGCCCCAGCATTTT.

This clone has just one count. This chain uses TRBV11-2 with TRBJ2-7; TRBD1 matches at 7 bases. V dropped 5 bases and J dropped 7; count of bases not matched to a gene: 11. This CDR3 spans 14 amino acids. Germline values: CDR1 SGHAT, CDR2 FQNNGV. CDR3 nucleotide sequence: TGTGCCAGCAGCCAGGACAGGTCGCCGGGAGAGCAGTACTTC. Translated: CASSQDRSPGEQYF. The complete variable domain, with remaining parts taken from reference TRBV11-2 and TRBJ2-7, reads EAGVAQSPRYKIIEKRQSVAFWCNPISGHATLYWYQQILGQGPKLLIQFQNNGVVDDSQLPKDRFSAERLKGVDSTLKIQPAKLEDSAVYLCASSQDRSPGEQYFGPGTRLTVT.

This clone was observed a few times. The J gene is TRBJ2-7, the V gene TRBV9; TRBD1 matches 9 bases. Looked up from germline, CDR1 is SGDLS and CDR2 is YYNGEE. This CDR3 is 15 amino acids long. V lost 3 bases, J lost 5 bases, and 9 bases stayed unmatched. Written as DNA, the CDR3 is TGTGCCAGCAGCGCCCGGACAGGGGTTCTGGACGAGCAGTACTTC. Translated, it gives CASSARTGVLDEQYF.

The rearrangement uses TRBV5-1 and TRBJ2-5; maybe TRBD1 (5 bases). With 4 bases removed from V and 5 bases from J, the gap between germline ends came to 9 bases. This CDR3 spans 12 amino acids. CDR1 and CDR2 from the germline V gene are SGHRS and YFSETQ. The CDR3 bases are TGCGCCAGCAGCGCAGGGATCGAGACCCAGTACTTC. Translating it yields CASSAGIETQYF. Based on the CDR3 plus reference TRBV5-1 and TRBJ2-5, the full variable domain is KAGVTQTPRYLIKTRGQQVTLSCSPISGHRSVSWYQQTPGQGLQFLFEYFSETQRNKGNFPGRFSGRQFSNSRSEMNVSTLELGDSALYLCASSAGIETQYFGPGTRLLVL.

The rearrangement links TRBV28 to TRBJ2-7; the match to TRBD1 covers 8 bases. Germline V gene sequence: CDR1 MDHEN, CDR2 SYDVKM. J lost 5 bases, V lost 7 bases, and 7 bases had no gene match. The CDR3 extends over 13 amino acids. DNA of the CDR3: TGTGCCAGCACTGTCGGACAGGGCCACGAGCAGTACTTC. Translating it yields CASTVGQGHEQYF.

The chain couples TRBV19 to TRBJ2-2; the D is unclear. This CDR3 has 16 residues. CDR1 is LNHDA and CDR2 is SQIVND in the germline V gene (reference sequence). The V end lost 8 bases, the J end lost 0 bases, and 16 bases lay between the germline ends. In DNA, the CDR3 is TGTGCCAGTGTTTCGAGGCGCTCTGCGAACACCGGGGAGCTGTTTTTT. As protein: CASVSRRSANTGELFF.

J is TRBJ1-4 and V is TRBV14; 8 nucleotides line up with TRBD1. The junction had 10 bases not matched to a gene; V was cut back by 2 bases and J by 2 bases. This CDR3 has 18 amino acids. The germline V gene encodes CDR1 SGHDN and CDR2 FVKESK. The CDR3 bases are TGTGCCAGCAGCCAAAGCGGACAGGGTCGTTGGACTAATGAAAAACTGTTTTTT. Translation: CASSQSGQGRWTNEKLFF.

This chain connects TRBV4-3 to TRBJ1-3; possible D gene TRBD1, 6 bases. Trimming took off 0 bases at V and 0 bases at J, with 15 bases between the two ends. CDR3 length equals 18 residues. Germline V CDR1 and CDR2: LGHNA, YSLEER. CDR3 amino acids: CASSQDFTGPVSGNTIYF. The CDR3 nucleotides read TGCGCCAGCAGCCAAGATTTTACAGGGCCGGTCTCTGGAAACACCATATATTTT.

The V and J genes are TRBV24-1 and TRBJ2-3, with D maybe TRBD1 (5 bases). Trimming took 0 bases from V and 0 from J, leaving 9 bases between them. CDR3 length: 16 amino acids. Germline CDR1 is KGHDR and CDR2 is SFDVKD. The CDR3 DNA follows: TGTGCCACCAGTGATTTGGGGCAGGGAAGCACAGATACGCAGTATTTT. Translated: CATSDLGQGSTDTQYF.

The CDR3 DNA reads TGTGCCAGCAGGAGGACTACCCGTTACGAGCAGTACTTC. This translates into CASRRTTRYEQYF. The rearrangement uses TRBV2 and TRBJ2-7, with D possibly being TRBD2 (6 bases). CDR1 is SNHLY, CDR2 FYNNEI, per germline. The CDR3 consists of 13 residues. Trimming removed 6 bases at V and 4 bases at J, with 13 bases between.

The chain joins TRBV4-2 to TRBJ1-2; 7 bases align to TRBD1. Trimming at V came to 1 base and at J to 4 bases, leaving 12 bases not matched to a gene. Germline lookup yields CDR1 LGHNA and CDR2 YNFKEQ. The CDR3 loop spans 17 amino acids. The CDR3 DNA follows: TGTGCCAGCAGCCAAGTCCAGGGGGGGGGAGTGAGCTATGGCTACACCTTC. It translates to CASSQVQGGGVSYGYTF.

V and J are TRBV6-2 or TRBV6-3 and TRBJ1-2; TRBD1 might be the D (5 bases). The germline V gene encodes CDR1 MNHEY and CDR2 SVGEGT. This CDR3 contains 15 residues. Trimming left V 2 bases short and J 0 bases short, with 10 bases between. The CDR3 DNA follows: TGTGCCAGCAGTTACGGAGGGGCTTCTAACTATGGCTACACCTTC. This codes for CASSYGGASNYGYTF.

The chain is built from TRBV19 and TRBJ2-2; TRBD2 might be the D (6 bases). V lost 3 bases, J lost 5 bases, and 16 bases lay in between. There are 16 residues in the CDR3. The V gene's germline CDR1 is LNHDA and CDR2 SQIVND (reference sequence). The CDR3 sequence: CASSMVGGTSTGELFF. The CDR3 DNA reads as TGTGCCAGTAGTATGGTCGGGGGAACTTCAACCGGGGAGCTGTTTTTT. Full variable domain (missing parts from reference TRBV19 and TRBJ2-2): DGGITQSPKYLFRKEGQNVTLSCEQNLNHDAMYWYRQDPGQGLRLIYYSQIVNDFQKGDIAEGYSVSREKKESFPLTVTSAQKNPTAFYLCASSMVGGTSTGELFFGEGSRLTVL.

CDR3 sequence: CASSQYNQPQHF. As DNA, the CDR3 is TGTGCCAGCAGCCAGTACAATCAGCCCCAGCATTTT. The J gene is TRBJ1-5, the V gene TRBV3-1 (or the pseudogene TRBV3-2); D is uncertain. The CDR3 sequence is 12 residues long. CDR1 LGHDT and CDR2 YNNKEL come from the germline V gene (reference sequence). V was trimmed by 3 bases and J by 3 bases, leaving 3 bases between them.

This rearrangement joins TRBV5-1 to TRBJ1-6; 11 bases align to TRBD1. The CDR3 is 18 residues long. In germline, CDR1 is SGHRS, CDR2 YFSETQ. The junction had 5 bases not matched to a gene; V was cut back by 3 bases and J by 0 bases. The CDR3 protein is CASSSGTGGRSYNSPLHF. CDR3 sequence (DNA): TGCGCCAGCAGCTCCGGGACAGGGGGACGCTCCTATAATTCACCCCTCCACTTT.

The chain employs TRBV12-3 or TRBV12-4 and TRBJ1-2; 7 bases agree with TRBD1. The trim removed 6 bases at V and 5 bases at J, leaving 6 bases unmatched. The CDR3 runs 13 residues. DNA of the CDR3: TGTGCCAGCAGACCAGGGACAGCGTATGGCTACACCTTC. The encoded protein is CASRPGTAYGYTF.

This chain connects TRBV6-5 to TRBJ2-1; 11 positions match TRBD2. Germline lookup yields CDR1 MNHEY and CDR2 SVGAGI. The CDR3 consists of 15 residues. The trim removed 6 bases at V and 0 bases at J, leaving 1 base unmatched. In DNA, the CDR3 is TGTGCCAGCAGACTAGCGGGGGTCTCCTACAATGAGCAGTTCTTC. The encoded protein is CASRLAGVSYNEQFF.

The V and J genes are TRBV27 and TRBJ2-2, with 14 bases aligning to TRBD2. The ends lost 2 bases at V and 4 bases at J; junction bases unmatched: 3. CDR1 is MNHEY, CDR2 SMNVEV, per germline (reference sequence). CDR3 length: 17 amino acids. The CDR3 protein is CASSLQTSGRGTGELFF. CDR3 nucleotide sequence: TGTGCCAGCAGTTTACAGACTAGCGGGAGGGGCACCGGGGAGCTGTTTTTT.